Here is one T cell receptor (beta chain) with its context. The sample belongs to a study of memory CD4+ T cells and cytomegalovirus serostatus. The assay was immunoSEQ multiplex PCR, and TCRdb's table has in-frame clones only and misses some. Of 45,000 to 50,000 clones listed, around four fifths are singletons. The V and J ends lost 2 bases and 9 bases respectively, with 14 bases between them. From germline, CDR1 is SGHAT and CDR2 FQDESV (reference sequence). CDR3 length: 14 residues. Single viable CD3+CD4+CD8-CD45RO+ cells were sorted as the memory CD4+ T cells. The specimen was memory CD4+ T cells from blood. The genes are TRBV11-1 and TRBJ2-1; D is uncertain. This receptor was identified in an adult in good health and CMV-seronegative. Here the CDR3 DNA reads TGTGCCAGCAGCTTAATTGTGGGCCTGGGTGAGCAGTTCTTC. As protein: CASSLIVGLGEQFF. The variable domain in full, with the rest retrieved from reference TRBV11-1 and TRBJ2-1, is EAEVAQSPRYKITEKSQAVAFWCDPISGHATLYWYRQILGQGPELLVQFQDESVVDDSQLPKDRFSAERLKGVDSTLKIQPAELGDSAMYLCASSLIVGLGEQFFGPGTRLTVL.